The 25 T cell receptor beta chains below were found in one sample sequenced in a study of cytomegalovirus exposure and HLA in healthy donors. 13 Jbeta primers and 60 Vbeta primers were used for the PCR. The table came from immunoSEQ multiplex PCR; TCRdb's copy has only in-frame clones and leaves some out. This sample has approximately 140,000 clones; around three quarters occur once, and the top ten carry around 1.9%. Specimen: PBMCs. The receptors come from a middle-aged man in good health and CMV-seronegative.

This clone was seen more than once but under ten times. The chain links TRBV7-9 to TRBJ1-1; the match to TRBD1 covers 12 bases. This CDR3 has 17 amino acids. The ends lost 5 bases at V and 0 bases at J; junction bases unmatched: 7. Germline loops: CDR1 SEHNR, CDR2 FQNEAQ (reference sequence). For the CDR3, the DNA is TGTGCCAGCAGCCCAGGGACAGGGGGCGTCATGAACACTGAAGCTTTCTTT. It translates to CASSPGTGGVMNTEAFF.

This clone was detected only a few times. The chain couples TRBV4-1 to TRBJ2-5, with TRBD2 identical over 13 bases. The CDR3 runs to 18 residues. V was pared by 0 bases and J by 7 bases, with 11 bases of the junction left unmatched. Germline-derived CDR1 and CDR2 are MGHRA and YSYEKL. CDR3 DNA sequence: TGCGCCAGCAGCCAAGAAGGGGGGACTAGCGGGGAGGTGGGGACCCAGTACTTC. It yields the protein CASSQEGGTSGEVGTQYF.

The chain links TRBV11-2 to TRBJ2-3; 16 bases match TRBD2. Germline V CDR1 and CDR2: SGHAT, FQNNGV. J was trimmed by 6 bases and V by 6 bases; bases with no gene match: 12. The length of the CDR3 is 18 residues. This CDR3 is CASRPFPGLAGGPDTQYF. CDR3 nucleotide sequence: TGTGCCAGCAGACCGTTTCCGGGACTAGCGGGGGGGCCTGATACGCAGTATTTT.

The chain carries TRBV5-1 and TRBJ2-3; D is undetermined. The germline V gene encodes CDR1 SGHRS and CDR2 YFSETQ. V shed 0 bases and J shed 6 bases, with 11 bases lying between them. This CDR3 has 14 residues. CDR3 in DNA: TGCGCCAGCAGCTTGGGCTCCGCGGAGGATACGCAGTATTTT. This sequence encodes CASSLGSAEDTQYF.

The V and J genes are TRBV5-4 and TRBJ2-3; 8 positions match TRBD2. CDR3 length equals 16 residues. After removal of 4 bases from V and 2 bases from J, the junction contained 9 bases not matched to a gene. Germline lookup yields CDR1 SGHNT and CDR2 YYREEE (reference sequence). CDR3 nucleotide sequence: TGTGCCAGCAGCCCGCCGGGGCGGGGGGACACAGATACGCAGTATTTT. Its translation: CASSPPGRGDTDTQYF.

The gene calls are TRBV27 and TRBJ2-7, with 8 bases lining up with TRBD2. Trimming at V came to 6 bases and at J to 2 bases, leaving 6 bases not matched to a gene. The CDR3 totals 14 residues. The germline V gene has CDR1 MNHEY and CDR2 SMNVEV (reference sequence). The DNA for the CDR3 is TGTGCCAGCAGGTATAGCGGGGAGGCCTACGAGCAGTACTTC. This sequence encodes CASRYSGEAYEQYF.

This chain connects TRBV18 to TRBJ2-2, with 7 positions matching TRBD1. Germline lookup yields CDR1 KGHSH and CDR2 LQKENI. The CDR3 spans 14 residues. J lost 4 bases, V lost 3 bases, and 2 bases had no gene match. CDR3 sequence reads: CASSPTGPTGELFF. The CDR3 bases are TGTGCCAGCTCACCGACAGGGCCCACCGGGGAGCTGTTTTTT.

This clone was detected a few times. The CDR3, as DNA: TGTGCCAGCAGCCACCAACAGGGGAACGCGAACACCGGGGAGCTGTTTTTT. This codes for CASSHQQGNANTGELFF. The chain combines TRBV27 with TRBJ2-2; 7 nucleotides agree with TRBD1. This CDR3 contains 17 residues. The ends lost 6 bases at V and 0 bases at J; junction bases unmatched: 10. Germline CDR1 and CDR2: MNHEY and SMNVEV (reference sequence).

The chain is built from TRBV28 and TRBJ2-5, with 8 positions matching TRBD2. The CDR3 length is 14 residues. V gave up 10 bases and J gave up 4 bases; unmatched junction bases: 11. Germline-derived CDR1 and CDR2 are MDHEN and SYDVKM. The CDR3 DNA reads TGTGCCATAAAACCGGGGGGGCGCAGAGAGACCCAGTACTTC. Translation: CAIKPGGRRETQYF.

This chain connects TRBV11-3 to TRBJ1-2; 11 bases align to TRBD1. CDR3 size: 18 residues. V trimming: 5 bases; J trimming: 6 bases; junction bases outside the gene matches: 17. The V gene's germline CDR1 is SGHNT and CDR2 YENEEA. CDR3 residues: CASSARIRDRGGADGYTF. In nucleotides, the CDR3 is TGTGCCAGCAGCGCAAGGATCCGGGACAGGGGGGGGGCAGATGGCTACACCTTC.

The V and J genes are TRBV9 and TRBJ2-2; possibly TRBD2 for D (7 bases). The CDR3 extends over 15 amino acids. Germline CDR1 SGDLS, CDR2 YYNGEE. Trimming removed 4 bases at V and 4 bases at J, with 14 bases between. CDR3 residues: CASSTHREGTGELFF. In nucleotides, the CDR3 is TGTGCCAGCAGCACCCACAGGGAGGGCACCGGGGAGCTGTTTTTT.

CDR3 protein: CASSLDQGNVQYF. Written as DNA, the CDR3 is TGTGCCAGCAGCTTAGACCAGGGTAACGTCCAGTACTTC. The chain has TRBV7-3 and TRBJ2-5, with a tentative D call TRBD1 (5 bases). Germline V gene lookup returns CDR1 SGHTA and CDR2 FQGTGA. This CDR3 has 13 amino acids. The ends were cut back, 2 bases at V and 10 bases at J, with 14 bases in the middle.

The chain uses TRBV6-1 and TRBJ2-7; 13 bases are a match to TRBD2. Unmatched junction bases numbered 2, after V lost 4 bases and J lost 5 bases. This CDR3 region has 14 residues. The germline V gene has CDR1 MNHNS and CDR2 SASEGT. The CDR3 sequence is CASSGTSGSDEQYF. CDR3 nucleotide sequence: TGTGCCAGCAGTGGGACTAGCGGGAGCGACGAGCAGTACTTC.

The J gene is TRBJ1-3, the V gene TRBV6-5; perhaps TRBD1 as D (6 bases). The CDR3 consists of 15 residues. Germline assignment: CDR1 MNHEY and CDR2 SVGAGI. Trimming took 6 bases from V and 4 from J, leaving 16 bases between them. The CDR3: CASSRQDVWGNTIYF. CDR3 in DNA: TGTGCCAGCAGCCGACAGGACGTCTGGGGAAACACCATATATTTT.

In the case of this clone: This specimen includes other DNA sequences encoding the same CDR3. The J gene is TRBJ2-3, the V gene TRBV11-2; no clear D gene. With 0 bases removed from V and 5 bases from J, the gap between germline ends came to 3 bases. CDR3 length: 12 amino acids. Germline CDR1 and CDR2: SGHAT and FQNNGV. Here the CDR3 reads CASSLDRDTQYF. The CDR3 nucleotides read TGTGCCAGCAGCTTAGACAGAGATACGCAGTATTTT.

The rearrangement joins TRBV2 to TRBJ2-2; no firm D call. This CDR3 is 15 amino acids long. V lost 3 bases to trimming and J lost 1 base, with 9 bases between them. In germline, CDR1 is SNHLY, CDR2 FYNNEI. For the CDR3, the DNA is TGTGCCAGCAGTGATCAAGACTTGAACACCGGGGAGCTGTTTTTT. Translation gives CASSDQDLNTGELFF.

This chain links TRBV28 with TRBJ2-5; 9 positions agree with TRBD1. The CDR3 loop spans 15 amino acids. With 6 bases clipped from V and 2 bases from J, the junction kept 7 bases outside the gene matches. Germline loops: CDR1 MDHEN, CDR2 SYDVKM. The CDR3 spells CASSEPGTGQETQYF. CDR3 DNA sequence: TGTGCCAGCAGCGAACCAGGGACAGGGCAAGAGACCCAGTACTTC.

About this clone itself: Other DNA sequences in this specimen translate into the identical CDR3. The chain recombines TRBV28 with TRBJ1-1; D gene unclear. Trimming took off 1 base at V and 2 bases at J, with 2 bases between the two ends. Germline loops: CDR1 MDHEN, CDR2 SYDVKM. The length of the CDR3 is 12 residues. The CDR3 DNA follows: TGTGCCAGCAGTTTATTAAACACTGAAGCTTTCTTT. As protein: CASSLLNTEAFF. Looking up the rest from reference TRBV28 and TRBJ1-1 gives the full variable domain: DVKVTQSSRYLVKRTGEKVFLECVQDMDHENMFWYRQDPGLGLRLIYFSYDVKMKEKGDIPEGYSVSREKKERFSLILESASTNQTSMYLCASSLLNTEAFFGQGTRLTVV.

The chain uses TRBV6-5 and TRBJ1-1, with D possibly TRBD1 on 6 matching bases. The V and J ends lost 5 bases and 3 bases respectively, with 13 bases between them. The CDR3 extends over 14 amino acids. Germline CDR1 reads MNHEY; CDR2 reads SVGAGI. In DNA form, the CDR3 reads TGTGCCAGCAGTGAAGGAAACAGGGACACTGAAGCTTTCTTT. This codes for CASSEGNRDTEAFF.

The genes are TRBV9 and TRBJ2-2; TRBD2 aligns across 8 bases. This CDR3 contains 19 residues. Germline V CDR1 and CDR2: SGDLS, YYNGEE. The ends lost 4 bases at V and 2 bases at J; junction bases unmatched: 16. CDR3 loop: CASSPLPPGGGINTGELFF. The CDR3 nucleotides read TGTGCCAGCAGCCCTCTCCCACCCGGGGGGGGGATTAACACCGGGGAGCTGTTTTTT.

The chain combines TRBV19 with TRBJ2-7; 7 bases map to TRBD2. Germline trimming cut 6 bases from V and 1 base from J; bases unmatched to any gene: 9. The CDR3 consists of 15 residues. Germline V gene data show CDR1 as LNHDA and CDR2 as SQIVND (reference sequence). This CDR3 reads CASRGRAIPSYEQYF. CDR3 DNA: TGTGCCAGTAGGGGGAGGGCCATTCCGTCCTACGAGCAGTACTTC.

The chain combines TRBV21-1 with TRBJ1-2. TRBV21-1 is described as a pseudogene. This CDR3 region has 12 residues. DNA of the CDR3: TGTGCCAGCAATAACGAGGGAGGTGGCTACACCTTC. Translating gives CASNNEGGGYTF.

Concerning this clone itself: At one of its ends the junction is not consistent with the germline gene, which may arise from a read error. The chain employs TRBV7-9 and TRBJ2-7; 9 bases line up with TRBD2. From germline, CDR1 is SEHNR and CDR2 FQNEAQ (reference sequence). CDR3 length: 16 amino acids. CDR3 amino acids: CSSSPEGLASSYEQYF. The CDR3 DNA is TGTTCCAGCAGCCCGGAAGGACTAGCGTCTTCCTACGAGCAGTACTTC.

The V and J genes are TRBV28 and TRBJ2-7; 11 bases match TRBD2. Germline values: CDR1 MDHEN, CDR2 SYDVKM. Unmatched junction bases numbered 12, after V lost 6 bases and J lost 5 bases. The CDR3 is 16 amino acids. CDR3 amino acids: CASSPGVAGGNDEQYF. The DNA of the CDR3 is TGTGCCAGCAGCCCTGGGGTAGCGGGGGGGAATGACGAGCAGTACTTC.

This sequence joins TRBV2 and TRBJ2-2; TRBD2 might be the D (6 bases). Trimming stripped 4 bases from V and 13 bases from J, with 13 bases between. CDR3 size: 12 residues. Germline-derived CDR1 and CDR2 are SNHLY and FYNNEI. This CDR3 reads CASSAGTGRLFF. In DNA form, the CDR3 reads TGTGCCAGCAGTGCTGGGACTGGGAGGCTGTTTTTT.